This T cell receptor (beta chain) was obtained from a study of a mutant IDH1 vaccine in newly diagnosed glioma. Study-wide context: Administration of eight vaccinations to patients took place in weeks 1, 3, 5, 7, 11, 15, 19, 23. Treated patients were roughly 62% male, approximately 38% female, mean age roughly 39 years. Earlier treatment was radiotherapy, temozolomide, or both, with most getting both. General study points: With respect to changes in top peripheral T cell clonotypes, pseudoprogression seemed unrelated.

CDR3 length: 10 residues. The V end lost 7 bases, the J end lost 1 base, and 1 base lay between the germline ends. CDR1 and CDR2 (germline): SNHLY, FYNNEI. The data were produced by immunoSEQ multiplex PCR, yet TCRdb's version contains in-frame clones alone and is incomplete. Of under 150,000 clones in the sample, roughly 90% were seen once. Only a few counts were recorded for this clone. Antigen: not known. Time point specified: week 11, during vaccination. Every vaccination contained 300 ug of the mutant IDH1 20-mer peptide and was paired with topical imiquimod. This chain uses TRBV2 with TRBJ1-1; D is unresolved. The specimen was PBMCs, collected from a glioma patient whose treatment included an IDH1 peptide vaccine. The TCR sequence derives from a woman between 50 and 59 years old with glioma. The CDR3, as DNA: TGTGCCAGCAAGAACACTGAAGCTTTCTTT. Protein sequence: CASKNTEAFF. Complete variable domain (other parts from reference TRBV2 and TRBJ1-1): EPEVTQTPSHQVTQMGQEVILRCVPISNHLYFYWYRQILGQKVEFLVSFYNNEISEKSEIFDDQFSVERPDGSNFTLKIRSTKLEDSAMYFCASKNTEAFFGQGTRLTVV.